This is a list of T cell receptor beta chains from one sample in a study of T cell changes during pregnancy in multiple sclerosis. Some clones are missing from TCRdb's copy, which holds only in-frame ones; the method was immunoSEQ multiplex PCR. The table includes roughly 73,000 clones, about 92% detected once. The sample in question was peripheral blood, obtained in the second trimester of pregnancy. The receptors stem from a female donor in good health, enrolled as a control in a pregnancy study. Each CDR3 is given with its conserved first and last residue. Fields, in order: V gene, J gene, CDR3 protein.

TRBV7-9,TRBJ2-7,CASSPDMYPDYEQYF
TRBV28,TRBJ2-5,CASSLAGSQETQYF
TRBV6-5,TRBJ1-1,CASSRRQGSTEAFF
TRBV11-2,TRBJ2-2,CASSLRGQGIGELFF
TRBV2,TRBJ2-2,CASSWRQLNTGELFF
TRBV7-2,TRBJ2-1,CASSLVGSSGSNEQFF
TRBV30,TRBJ1-4,CAWPTRGKLFF
TRBV7-3,TRBJ2-1,CASSLGQGEGNEQFF
TRBV7-7,TRBJ2-2,CAAGVNTGELFF
TRBV10-3,TRBJ1-1,CAIKARQGYTEAFF
TRBV18,TRBJ1-5,CASSRDLTNQPQHF
TRBV5-1,TRBJ1-2,CASSLRGRAYYGYTF
TRBV6-6,TRBJ2-2,CASSPNRGGELFF
TRBV27,TRBJ2-5,CASSGMAAETQYF
TRBV29-1,TRBJ2-2,CSVEVSGTNTGELFF
TRBV27,TRBJ1-2,CASSFGGRNYGYTF
TRBV9,TRBJ1-1,CASSGTQGNTEAFF
TRBV7-9,TRBJ2-5,CASSFRGTGDETQYF
TRBV4-2,TRBJ2-1,CASSQEGGAGPSEQFF
TRBV6-5,TRBJ2-1,CASRPTGTHEQFF
TRBV2,TRBJ2-1,CASSGGASGGLSSYNEQFF
TRBV7-2,TRBJ2-5,CASSKPPGLETQYF
TRBV25-1,TRBJ2-6,CASSDDRSGANVLTF
TRBV19,TRBJ2-6,CASFSPDRGRLTGANVLTF
TRBV5-5,TRBJ1-5,CASSRDRNIQPQHF
TRBV11-2,TRBJ2-1,CASSLVTSGGYNEQFF
TRBV7-9,TRBJ1-5,CASSPSGGNQPQHF
TRBV19,TRBJ1-4,CASSIGGATNEKLFF
TRBV4-1,TRBJ2-3,CASSEELGTSAQYF
TRBV4-3,TRBJ2-7,CASSQYSGGRYEQYF
TRBV29-1,TRBJ1-1,CSVEGRPEGSDTEAFF
TRBV5-5,TRBJ1-4,CASTLQGATNEKLFF
TRBV19,TRBJ1-5,CASSKAPIQGYSNQPQHF
TRBV2,TRBJ1-2,CASRGADYGYTF
TRBV7-2,TRBJ2-2,CASSLAPGDTGELFF
TRBV5-1,TRBJ2-6,CASSLQGSGANVLTF
TRBV25-1,TRBJ2-7,CASSDPAGTGYEQYF
TRBV30,TRBJ1-2,CAWRHAQLYYGYTF
TRBV5-1,TRBJ1-2,CASSPEDRMSYGYTF
TRBV2,TRBJ2-2,CASSGDTGELFF
TRBV10-3,TRBJ2-7,CAISFGQGSSEQYF
TRBV7-9,TRBJ2-7,CASSRTAGAVYEQYF
TRBV29-1,TRBJ1-2,CSVPGDRYTF
TRBV28,TRBJ1-2,CASRDRGNYGYTF
TRBV5-1,TRBJ2-7,CASGRDRGYEQYF
TRBV29-1,TRBJ2-1,CSVDVGGNNEQFF
TRBV11-3,TRBJ2-2,CASSLTGMTGELFF
TRBV18,TRBJ2-2,CASSLSGTKNTGELFF
TRBV4-2,TRBJ2-3,CASSQEHGTDTQYF
TRBV7-9,TRBJ1-2,CASSLAGGNGYTF